Shown below are 2 T cell receptor beta chains from a single sample sequenced in a study of blood T cells in healthy people across ages. Alongside a J-beta primer mix, a sample-barcoded 5' primer served in a second PCR lasting roughly 6 to 12 cycles. TCRdb reanalysed the 5' RACE reads using MiXCR and keeps one entry per CDR3 protein. The sample records about 650,000 distinct CDR3 sequences, about a third being singletons. Material: blood. The receptor source for this set is a woman older than 75 in good health.

In the case of this clonotype: Just one base apart from a much larger clone, this may be a read error. The rearrangement uses TRBV7-3 and TRBJ2-7; TRBD2 is a possible D gene (6 bases). The CDR3 extends over 14 amino acids. V shed 5 bases and J shed 6 bases, with 17 bases lying between them. Germline assignment: CDR1 SGHTA and CDR2 FQGTGA. CDR3 nucleotide sequence: TGTGCCAGCAGCCCTGGAGGGGTAAGCGGCGAGCAGTACTTC. Amino acids: CASSPGGVSGEQYF.

This rearrangement joins TRBV29-1 to TRBJ1-1; tentatively, D is TRBD1 (6 bases). This CDR3 spans 12 amino acids. The V end lost 7 bases, the J end lost 4 bases, and 13 bases lay between the germline ends. CDR1 is SQVTM and CDR2 is ANQGSEA in the germline V gene. CDR3 in amino acids: CSGATGSTEAFF. CDR3 DNA: TGCAGCGGCGCGACAGGTTCCACTGAAGCTTTCTTT. The full variable domain, its missing parts supplied by reference TRBV29-1 and TRBJ1-1, is SAVISQKPSRDICQRGTSLTIQCQVDSQVTMMFWYRQQPGQSLTLIATANQGSEATYESGFVIDKFPISRPNLTFSTLTVSNMSPEDSSIYLCSGATGSTEAFFGQGTRLTVV.